The T cell receptor (beta chain) described here comes from a study of T cell responses to AZD1222 COVID-19 vaccine. Study-wide background: Combined were second doses at about 4 or about 12 weeks. General study results and limits: A rise in Spike-specific TCR breadth and depth followed two AZD1222 doses.

The repertoire was sequenced with immunoSEQ multiplex PCR; TCRdb's copy has only in-frame clones and lacks some. Of tens of thousands of clones in the sample, about 86% were seen once. As to this clone: Antigen unknown.

This CDR3 is built from 14 residues. V was cut by 2 bases and J by 5 bases, with 12 bases left in between. Germline-derived CDR1 and CDR2 are MNHEY and SVGEGT. Sequencing was performed on peripheral blood, taken on day 0 of AZD1222 vaccination. The clonotype originates from an adult in good health. This rearrangement joins TRBV6-2 or TRBV6-3 to TRBJ1-1; D is possibly TRBD1 (5 bases). CDR3 amino acids: CASSYGGGRTEAFF. The CDR3 DNA is TGTGCCAGCAGTTACGGCGGGGGTAGGACTGAAGCTTTCTTT.